What follows are 20 T cell receptor beta chains derived from one specimen sequenced in a study of blood T cell repertoires in COVID-19. Sequenced by immunoSEQ multiplex PCR; TCRdb stores in-frame clones only, minus some. The sample records some 260,000 clones, approximately 89% being singletons. The material sequenced was peripheral blood. These receptors came from a woman in her sixties or seventies with COVID-19, enrolled during active disease.

This sequence joins TRBV30 and TRBJ2-7; maybe TRBD2 (5 bases). Germline lookup yields CDR1 GTSNPN and CDR2 SVGIG (reference sequence). Trimming took 3 bases from V and 1 from J, leaving 19 bases between them. The CDR3 is made up of 16 amino acids. CDR3 in DNA: TGTGCCTGGAGAACTCCGTTAGGCCGAGGGTCCTACGAGCAGTACTTC. It specifies CAWRTPLGRGSYEQYF.

The chain carries TRBV28 and TRBJ2-5; TRBD2 agrees at 8 bases. The CDR3 has 13 residues. Germline assignment: CDR1 MDHEN and CDR2 SYDVKM. Losses at the gene ends were 6 bases for V and 5 bases for J; bases not matched to a gene: 5. In nucleotides, the CDR3 is TGTGCCAGCAGCTCAGCGGGAGCTGAGACCCAGTACTTC. The encoded protein is CASSSAGAETQYF.

The rearrangement joins TRBV5-1 to TRBJ1-1; D perhaps matches TRBD1 (6 bases). Germline-derived CDR1 and CDR2 are SGHRS and YFSETQ. This CDR3 is built from 12 residues. Trimming took off 3 bases at V and 8 bases at J, with 11 bases between the two ends. The CDR3 reads CASSSPGVEAFF. The CDR3 coding sequence is TGCGCCAGCAGCTCGCCAGGGGTAGAAGCTTTCTTT.

The chain uses TRBV18 and TRBJ1-4, with D perhaps matching TRBD1 (5 bases). With 0 bases removed from V and 6 bases from J, the gap between germline ends came to 14 bases. The CDR3 sequence is 16 residues long. CDR1 and CDR2 from the germline V gene are KGHSH and LQKENI. In DNA, the CDR3 is TGTGCCAGCTCACCACCGACGATGCTCAGGGATGAAAAACTGTTTTTT. Translated: CASSPPTMLRDEKLFF.

V gene TRBV29-1 combines with J gene TRBJ2-7; 11 positions agree with TRBD1. The ends lost 4 bases at V and 3 bases at J; junction bases unmatched: 2. Per germline, CDR1 SQVTM and CDR2 ANQGSEA. This CDR3 contains 13 residues. The CDR3 nucleotides are TGCAGCGTTGCGGGGACAGGGGGCTACGAGCAGTACTTC. This encodes CSVAGTGGYEQYF.

The chain couples TRBV19 to TRBJ2-7, with D perhaps TRBD2 (5 bases). CDR3 length: 13 amino acids. Trimming left V 5 bases short and J 0 bases short, with 8 bases between. Germline CDR1 reads LNHDA; CDR2 reads SQIVND (reference sequence). DNA for the CDR3: TGTGCCAGTAGTCTCGCGGGCTCCTACGAGCAGTACTTC. Translation gives CASSLAGSYEQYF.

The chain is built from TRBV28 and TRBJ1-2; TRBD1 agrees at 8 bases. The length of the CDR3 is 14 residues. J lost 4 bases, V lost 3 bases, and 4 bases had no gene match. Germline V gene sequence: CDR1 MDHEN, CDR2 SYDVKM. The CDR3 bases are TGTGCCAGCAGTTTTCAGGGGGCAGGCTATGGCTACACCTTC. It specifies CASSFQGAGYGYTF.

The count of this clone is one. This sequence joins TRBV15 and TRBJ2-7; D is perhaps TRBD1 (5 bases). The CDR3 runs to 16 residues. Germline-derived CDR1 and CDR2 are LNHNV and YYDKDF (reference sequence). Trimming took 3 bases from V and 2 from J, leaving 17 bases between them. CDR3: CATSSISQGYPYEQYF. The CDR3, as DNA: TGTGCCACCAGCAGTATTAGCCAGGGTTACCCCTACGAGCAGTACTTC.

The V gene is TRBV2, the J gene TRBJ2-1, with TRBD1 identical over 8 bases. Unmatched junction bases numbered 5, after V lost 6 bases and J lost 10 bases. CDR1 is SNHLY, CDR2 FYNNEI, per germline. The CDR3 has 12 residues. The CDR3: CASSPAGGEQFF. DNA for the CDR3: TGTGCCAGCAGCCCAGCAGGGGGCGAGCAGTTCTTC.

The rearrangement joins TRBV5-6 to TRBJ1-5; TRBD1 agrees at 9 bases. Unmatched junction bases numbered 5, after V lost 0 bases and J lost 4 bases. In germline, CDR1 is SGHDT, CDR2 YYEEEE. The CDR3 runs to 16 residues. For the CDR3, the DNA is TGTGCCAGCAGCTTGGGGACAGGGGTAAGGAATCAGCCCCAGCATTTT. Protein product: CASSLGTGVRNQPQHF. Looking up the rest from reference TRBV5-6 and TRBJ1-5 gives the full variable domain: DAGVTQSPTHLIKTRGQQVTLRCSPKSGHDTVSWYQQALGQGPQFIFQYYEEEERQRGNFPDRFSGHQFPNYSSELNVNALLLGDSALYLCASSLGTGVRNQPQHFGDGTRLSIL.

V and J are TRBV27 and TRBJ1-4; weak D call: TRBD1 (5 bases). CDR3 length: 16 amino acids. Trimming took 3 bases from V and 7 from J, leaving 18 bases between them. Per germline, CDR1 MNHEY and CDR2 SMNVEV (reference sequence). Here the CDR3 DNA reads TGTGCCAGCAGTTTCACCCCTTTGGGGGGGGGTGAAAAACTGTTTTTT. This gives the protein CASSFTPLGGGEKLFF.

In its sample, this clone was seen once. The rearrangement joins TRBV4-1 to TRBJ2-5; D gene unclear. Germline-derived CDR1 and CDR2 are MGHRA and YSYEKL. V lost 0 bases and J 4 bases, leaving 3 bases between the germline ends. The CDR3 runs 12 residues. The CDR3 loop is CASSQDLETQYF. CDR3 sequence (DNA): TGCGCCAGCAGCCAAGATCTAGAGACCCAGTACTTC.

J is TRBJ2-2 and V is TRBV29-1; D is ambiguous. V was cut by 5 bases and J by 7 bases, with 8 bases left in between. Per germline, CDR1 SQVTM and CDR2 ANQGSEA. This CDR3 is 11 amino acids long. The chain's CDR3 is CSVSFSGELFF. DNA of the CDR3: TGCAGCGTTTCTTTCAGCGGGGAGCTGTTTTTT.

The sample holds one count of this clone. The chain joins TRBV11-2 to TRBJ1-1, with D unresolved. The CDR3 length is 13 residues. Germline-derived CDR1 and CDR2 are SGHAT and FQNNGV. V gave up 5 bases and J gave up 6 bases, with 13 bases separating them. Here the CDR3 reads CASSPSLEAEAFF. The CDR3 DNA reads TGTGCCAGCAGCCCTTCATTGGAGGCTGAAGCTTTCTTT.

CDR3 coding DNA: TGTGCCACAACTCCGGGACTAGCGGGAGATGAGCAGTTCTTC. It is translated as CATTPGLAGDEQFF. This sequence joins TRBV10-3 and TRBJ2-1, with TRBD2 identical over 14 bases. Trimming at V came to 10 bases and at J to 8 bases, leaving 7 bases not matched to a gene. Germline CDR1 reads ENHRY; CDR2 reads SYGVKD. The CDR3 extends over 14 amino acids.

CDR3 nucleotide sequence: TGTGCCAGCAGCCCCCCGACAGCTTACTTATCCACTGAAGCTTTCTTT. This encodes CASSPPTAYLSTEAFF. This chain uses TRBV7-2 with TRBJ1-1; a weak D match, TRBD1 (5 bases). Germline V gene data show CDR1 as SGHTA and CDR2 as FQGNSA. The V end was cut by 5 bases, the J end by 4 bases, with 20 bases between. This CDR3 has 16 residues. The whole variable domain, remainder taken from reference TRBV7-2 and TRBJ1-1, is GAGVSQSPSNKVTEKGKDVELRCDPISGHTALYWYRQSLGQGLEFLIYFQGNSAPDKSGLPSDRFSAERTGGSVSTLTIQRTQQEDSAVYLCASSPPTAYLSTEAFFGQGTRLTVV.

The chain joins TRBV7-9 to TRBJ2-7; D uncertain. V was clipped by 1 base and J by 4 bases, with 8 bases between them. CDR3 length: 13 amino acids. Germline loops: CDR1 SEHNR, CDR2 FQNEAQ (reference sequence). CDR3 in DNA: TGTGCCAGCAGCTTAGGGAGCATTTACGAGCAGTACTTC. Its protein is CASSLGSIYEQYF.

This clone came up once. The rearrangement links TRBV5-1 to TRBJ1-1; 9 bases agree with TRBD1. The CDR3 has 18 amino acids. With V trimmed by 4 bases and J by 3 bases, 16 bases remained unmatched. Germline V gives CDR1 SGHRS, CDR2 YFSETQ. CDR3 in amino acids: CASSEEAGTGFLYTEAFF. The CDR3 bases are TGCGCCAGCAGCGAAGAGGCCGGGACAGGGTTTTTGTACACTGAAGCTTTCTTT.

The J gene is TRBJ1-2, the V gene TRBV28; 7 bases map to TRBD1. V lost 5 bases and J lost 2; bases outside the gene matches: 5. Germline CDR1 MDHEN, CDR2 SYDVKM. This CDR3 comprises 14 residues. As DNA, the CDR3 is TGTGCCAGCAGTCAGTCGGGACAGAACTATGGCTACACCTTC. Translation: CASSQSGQNYGYTF.

With respect to this clone: The germline gene is not matched at one end of the junction; a read error may be the cause. The chain joins TRBV30 to TRBJ2-7; D might be TRBD2 (5 bases). The CDR3 contains 12 residues. From germline, CDR1 is GTSNPN and CDR2 SVGIG (reference sequence). The CDR3 DNA reads TGTGCCTGGAGTGTTACGGGGTACGGGCAGTACTTC. This codes for CAWSVTGYGQYF.